This passage covers 17 T cell receptor beta chains from one sample sequenced in a study of siplizumab effects on memory and regulatory T cells. Assay used: immunoSEQ multiplex PCR; TCRdb lists only in-frame clones, some missing. The repertoire includes some 110,000 clones, around 94% of them detected once, and roughly 1.5% sits in the top ten. Sample: non-Treg CD4+ T cells sorted from blood. Receptors originate from a human donor in good health.

This chain uses TRBV7-2 with TRBJ2-1; a weak D match, TRBD2 (6 bases). CDR3 length: 14 amino acids. Per germline, CDR1 SGHTA and CDR2 FQGNSA. The V and J ends lost 5 bases and 1 base respectively, with 9 bases between them. CDR3 loop: CASSRGVSYNEQFF. In nucleotides, the CDR3 is TGTGCCAGCAGCCGCGGGGTGTCCTACAATGAGCAGTTCTTC. Full variable domain (rest looked up from reference TRBV7-2 and TRBJ2-1): GAGVSQSPSNKVTEKGKDVELRCDPISGHTALYWYRQSLGQGLEFLIYFQGNSAPDKSGLPSDRFSAERTGGSVSTLTIQRTQQEDSAVYLCASSRGVSYNEQFFGPGTRLTVL.

This chain links TRBV6-5 with TRBJ2-1; 7 bases map to TRBD1. The J segment lost 7 bases and the V segment lost 8 bases, leaving 8 bases of the junction unmatched. This CDR3 comprises 13 residues. Germline V gives CDR1 MNHEY, CDR2 SVGAGI. CDR3 sequence reads: CASVETGTNEQFF. The CDR3 DNA sequence: TGTGCCAGCGTCGAGACAGGGACGAATGAGCAGTTCTTC.

As for this clone: This sample includes further DNA sequences coding for the same CDR3. The CDR3 DNA follows: TGTGCCAGCAGTGAATCGGGTTACAGCAATCAGCCCCAGCATTTT. Translating it yields CASSESGYSNQPQHF. V usage is TRBV2 and J usage is TRBJ1-5; no clear D gene. Germline loops: CDR1 SNHLY, CDR2 FYNNEI. V lost 2 bases and J lost 1, with 9 bases in between. The CDR3 runs 15 residues.

This rearrangement joins TRBV23-1 to TRBJ1-5; possible D gene TRBD1, 6 bases. TRBV23-1 falls under the ORF class, with uncertain function. V was clipped by 8 bases and J by 3 bases, with 20 bases between them. The CDR3 contains 16 residues. The CDR3, as DNA: TGCGCCAGCCCCCGAAGGGGGGCGGTAAACAATCAGCCCCAGCATTTT. Protein product: CASPRRGAVNNQPQHF.

The V gene is TRBV14, the J gene TRBJ1-1; no definite D call. Trimming took off 1 base at V and 8 bases at J, with 8 bases between the two ends. Germline lookup yields CDR1 SGHDN and CDR2 FVKESK. The length of the CDR3 is 12 residues. The CDR3 nucleotides are TGTGCCAGCAGCCAAGTGGAGACAGAAGCTTTCTTT. Its translation is CASSQVETEAFF.

This clone has a single count. The chain recombines TRBV7-2 with TRBJ2-1; the D call may be TRBD1 or TRBD2 (5 bases each). V lost 5 bases and J lost 15, with 14 bases in between. This CDR3 comprises 11 residues. The V gene's germline CDR1 is SGHTA and CDR2 FQGNSA. For the CDR3, the DNA is TGTGCCAGCAGCCGGGACCCGGGGTGGTTCTTC. Its translation: CASSRDPGWFF.

CDR3: CASTPGQGAYNEQFF. The CDR3 nucleotides read TGTGCCAGCACCCCGGGACAGGGGGCTTACAATGAGCAGTTCTTC. V is TRBV2 and J is TRBJ2-1; TRBD1 aligns across 12 bases. V lost 7 bases and J lost 4; bases outside the gene matches: 5. This CDR3 contains 15 residues. The germline V gene has CDR1 SNHLY and CDR2 FYNNEI.

The chain has TRBV7-2 and TRBJ2-1; TRBD2 matches at 7 bases. Germline values: CDR1 SGHTA, CDR2 FQGNSA. CDR3 length: 12 residues. V was pared by 4 bases and J by 9 bases, with 3 bases of the junction left unmatched. CDR3 residues: CASSSRTSEQFF. The CDR3 DNA is TGTGCCAGCAGCTCCCGGACTAGTGAGCAGTTCTTC.

V and J are TRBV16 and TRBJ1-1; TRBD1 matches 8 bases. V gave up 1 base and J gave up 5 bases; unmatched junction bases: 15. Germline V gene lookup returns CDR1 KGHSY and CDR2 FQNENV. The CDR3 is made up of 18 amino acids. The CDR3 protein is CASSQLGQASLVGTEAFF. The CDR3 nucleotides read TGTGCCAGCAGCCAATTGGGACAGGCTAGTTTAGTCGGGACTGAAGCTTTCTTT.

The genes are TRBV7-6 and TRBJ1-2; maybe TRBD1 (6 bases). V lost 11 bases, J lost 4 bases, and 14 bases lay in between. Germline V gene lookup returns CDR1 SGHVS and CDR2 FNYEAQ. The CDR3 is 12 amino acids. The DNA of the CDR3 is TGTGCCTGGGGGGGCGCACCCTATGGCTACACCTTC. This translates into CAWGGAPYGYTF.

As for this clone: An end of the junction differs from the germline gene, which may be a read error. The chain couples TRBV7-3 to TRBJ2-1; D not resolved. The germline V gene encodes CDR1 SGHTA and CDR2 FQGTGA. The CDR3 is made up of 16 amino acids. The CDR3 region has the DNA TGTGCCAGCGGCTTAAATTTCGCGAGCTCCTACAATGAGCAGTTCTTC. This translates into CASGLNFASSYNEQFF. The full variable domain, with the rest looked up from reference TRBV7-3 and TRBJ2-1, is GAGVSQTPSNKVTEKGKYVELRCDPISGHTALYWYRQSLGQGPEFLIYFQGTGAADDSGLPNDRFFAVRPEGSVSTLKIQRTERGDSAVYLCASGLNFASSYNEQFFGPGTRLTVL.

The chain has TRBV7-2 and TRBJ2-1, with no clear D. Germline V gene sequence: CDR1 SGHTA, CDR2 FQGNSA. The length of the CDR3 is 14 residues. V lost 1 base to trimming and J lost 1 base, with 5 bases between them. In DNA form, the CDR3 reads TGTGCCAGCAGCTTAGACAAATCCTACAATGAGCAGTTCTTC. Translated, it gives CASSLDKSYNEQFF. Full variable domain (rest looked up from reference TRBV7-2 and TRBJ2-1): GAGVSQSPSNKVTEKGKDVELRCDPISGHTALYWYRQSLGQGLEFLIYFQGNSAPDKSGLPSDRFSAERTGGSVSTLTIQRTQQEDSAVYLCASSLDKSYNEQFFGPGTRLTVL.

The V call is TRBV2, the J call TRBJ2-3, with D unclear. CDR1 is SNHLY and CDR2 is FYNNEI in the germline V gene. This CDR3 is 11 amino acids long. CDR3 DNA: TGTGCGTCAGGACCCACAGATACGCAGTATTTT. As protein: CASGPTDTQYF.

This clone was detected only once. V and J are TRBV5-1 and TRBJ2-7; D possibly corresponds to TRBD2 (6 bases). The V gene lost 0 bases and the J gene lost 6 bases, with 13 bases spanning the gap. The CDR3 extends over 14 amino acids. Germline V gives CDR1 SGHRS, CDR2 YFSETQ. CDR3 coding DNA: TGCGCCAGCAGCTTGGACGGGGGAGACTCCGAGCAGTACTTC. Protein sequence: CASSLDGGDSEQYF.

The chain combines TRBV19 with TRBJ2-2; a weak D match, TRBD1 (6 bases). The V end lost 5 bases, the J end lost 4 bases, and 8 bases lay between the germline ends. Germline V gene lookup returns CDR1 LNHDA and CDR2 SQIVND (reference sequence). The CDR3 is 13 residues long. In DNA, the CDR3 is TGTGCCAGTAGTGCACAGGGCACCGGGGAGCTGTTTTTT. As protein: CASSAQGTGELFF. Together with reference TRBV19 and TRBJ2-2, the CDR3 gives the full variable domain: DGGITQSPKYLFRKEGQNVTLSCEQNLNHDAMYWYRQDPGQGLRLIYYSQIVNDFQKGDIAEGYSVSREKKESFPLTVTSAQKNPTAFYLCASSAQGTGELFFGEGSRLTVL.

CDR3 in DNA: TGCGCCAGCAGCCGATTACCGCCCCACTACGACAATGAGCAGTTCTTC. Translation: CASSRLPPHYDNEQFF. V is TRBV4-1 and J is TRBJ2-1, with no clear D. The V and J ends lost 4 bases and 5 bases respectively, with 18 bases between them. The CDR3 is 16 amino acids. Germline V gene lookup returns CDR1 MGHRA and CDR2 YSYEKL.

This chain links TRBV25-1 with TRBJ2-7; TRBD1 or TRBD2 may be the D gene (6 bases each). The CDR3 covers 14 residues. Germline-derived CDR1 and CDR2 are MGHDK and SYGVNS. V lost 6 bases to trimming and J lost 6 bases, with 18 bases between them. CDR3 bases: TGTGCCAGCAGACCACAGGGAGGAAACTCCGAGCAGTACTTC. This codes for CASRPQGGNSEQYF.